This T cell receptor (beta chain) emerged from a study of neurological immune-mediated disorders. In its sample, this clonotype was seen many times. 5'RACE generated cDNA with 10-nucleotide random UMIs. Using its own MiXCR run on the 5' RACE reads, TCRdb lists one record per CDR3 protein. The table has 11,000 to 15,000 distinct CDR3 sequences, approximately 7.6% seen once. Per the germline V gene, CDR1 is SGHTA and CDR2 is FQGTGA. The CDR3 covers 15 residues. The V segment lost 3 bases and the J segment 3 bases; nucleotides outside the gene matches: 4. The chain is built from TRBV7-3 and TRBJ2-3, with 9 nucleotides matching TRBD1. This receptor was identified in a woman aged 40 to 50 in good health. The specimen was CD8+ T cells from blood. This chain's CDR3 is CASSLGDRDTDTQYF. The CDR3 DNA reads as TGTGCCAGCAGCTTGGGGGACAGGGATACAGATACGCAGTATTTT.